This TCR beta chain emerged from a study of blood T cell repertoires in COVID-19. The germline CDR1 and CDR2 sequences are SSHAT and FNYEAQ (reference sequence). The CDR3 is 13 residues long. Produced via immunoSEQ multiplex PCR; TCRdb's table is partial and in-frame only. The repertoire consists of around 500,000 clones, with 70% to 90% occurring once and the leading ten covering approximately 2.9%. Comments on this clone: At one end, the junction sequence differs from germline, possibly due to a read error.

Sequenced material: peripheral blood. The rearrangement joins TRBV7-7 to TRBJ2-3, with 7 bases that match TRBD2. This receptor was taken from a human donor in a cohort sampled during active COVID-19. In nucleotides, the CDR3 is TGTGCTAGCAGCCCGGGGGGTGGAGATACGCAGTATTTT. It is translated as CASSPGGGDTQYF. Full variable domain (outside the CDR3, taken from reference TRBV7-7 and TRBJ2-3): GAGVSQSPRYKVTKRGQDVTLRCDPISSHATLYWYQQALGQGPEFLTYFNYEAQPDKSGLPSDRFSAERPEGSISTLTIQRTEQRDSAMYRCASSPGGGDTQYFGPGTRLTVL.